This passage covers 10 T cell receptor beta chains from one sample sequenced in a study of blood T cells in healthy people across ages. Primers used in a second PCR of about 6 to 11 cycles were a sample-barcoded 5' primer and a J-beta primer mix. TCRdb reprocessed the 5' RACE reads with MiXCR, giving one entry per CDR3 protein. The table records about 730,000 distinct CDR3 sequences, approximately 39% of them present only once. Sequenced material: blood. All receptors derive from a woman aged 60-70 years in good health.

A few counts support this clonotype. The chain is built from TRBV2 and TRBJ2-3; TRBD1 might be the D (6 bases). Per germline, CDR1 SNHLY and CDR2 FYNNEI. Trimming left V 5 bases short and J 2 bases short, with 14 bases between. This CDR3 region has 15 residues. The CDR3 region has the DNA TGTGCCAGCAGTTTCCAGGGGATACTCACAGATACGCAGTATTTT. Its translation: CASSFQGILTDTQYF.

This clonotype was observed a few times. The genes are TRBV5-6 and TRBJ2-7; 7 bases fit TRBD1. After removal of 1 base from V and 5 bases from J, the junction contained 6 bases not matched to a gene. Germline CDR1 reads SGHDT; CDR2 reads YYEEEE. CDR3 length: 14 amino acids. CDR3 loop: CASSLRYRGHEQYF. CDR3 DNA: TGTGCCAGCAGCTTGAGGTACAGGGGCCACGAGCAGTACTTC.

The V call is TRBV3-1, the J call TRBJ2-3; 8 positions agree with TRBD2. Trimming took 4 bases from V and 0 from J; bases not matched to a gene: 9. Germline lookup yields CDR1 LGHDT and CDR2 YNNKEL (reference sequence). CDR3 size: 17 residues. CDR3 nucleotide sequence: TGTGCCAGCAGCCGACGAACTAGCGGCCCTAGCACAGATACGCAGTATTTT. Encoded protein: CASSRRTSGPSTDTQYF.

The chain uses TRBV6-1 and TRBJ2-3; 13 bases align to TRBD2. The V and J ends lost 8 bases and 0 bases, in that order; junction bases with no gene match: 8. The CDR3 has 17 amino acids. From germline, CDR1 is MNHNS and CDR2 SASEGT. This chain's CDR3 is CASGRTSGRTSTDTQYF. The CDR3 DNA reads as TGTGCCAGCGGCCGGACTAGCGGGAGAACTAGCACAGATACGCAGTATTTT.

The chain links TRBV20-1 to TRBJ1-1; 9 bases map to TRBD1. The germline V gene encodes CDR1 DFQATT and CDR2 SNEGSKA (reference sequence). This CDR3 has 13 amino acids. Trimming cost V 6 bases and J 5 bases; bases outside gene matches: 7. In DNA, the CDR3 is TGCAGTGCACCGGGACAGGGTGTGACTGAAGCTTTCTTT. Translating gives CSAPGQGVTEAFF.

In this sample, this clonotype turned up a few times. The genes are TRBV7-2 and TRBJ2-6; D is possibly TRBD1 (5 bases). The germline CDR1 and CDR2 sequences are SGHTA and FQGNSA. Trimming removed 4 bases from V and 0 bases from J, with 7 bases in between. This CDR3 is 15 amino acids long. The chain's CDR3 is CASSSRASGANVLTF. CDR3 in DNA: TGTGCCAGCAGCTCCAGGGCCTCTGGGGCCAACGTCCTGACTTTC.

This clonotype came up many times. A much bigger clone sits one base away, suggesting this may be a read error. This chain joins TRBV12-3 or TRBV12-4 and TRBJ2-3, with D uncertain. Trimming left V 6 bases short and J 2 bases short, with 3 bases between. The CDR3 has 11 residues. The CDR3 here is CASRDTDTQYF. For the CDR3, the DNA is TGTGCCAGCAGAGACACAGATACGCAGTATTTT.

The gene calls are TRBV28 and TRBJ2-7; 7 bases line up with TRBD1. The germline gives CDR1 MDHEN, CDR2 SYDVKM. J lost 6 bases, V lost 7 bases, and 9 bases had no gene match. This CDR3 has 13 amino acids. CDR3 loop: CASTATGLSEQYF. The DNA of the CDR3 is TGTGCCAGCACCGCGACAGGGTTAAGCGAGCAGTACTTC.

CDR3 DNA sequence: TGTGCCAGCAGAGAGGGTCAGGCTGGCTACACCTTC. Translating gives CASREGQAGYTF. The chain joins TRBV12-3 or TRBV12-4 to TRBJ1-2; D is undetermined. This CDR3 is 12 amino acids long. Trimming took 6 bases from V and 7 from J, leaving 12 bases between them.

The rearrangement links TRBV10-2 to TRBJ2-2, with 10 bases lining up with TRBD1. Germline CDR1 is WSHSY and CDR2 is SAAADI. The CDR3 is made up of 20 amino acids. After removal of 4 bases from V and 1 base from J, the junction contained 15 bases not matched to a gene. In DNA, the CDR3 is TGCGCCAGCAGTGCAAACCGGGACAGGGGTAGTCCTCTGAACACCGGGGAGCTGTTTTTT. Translating gives CASSANRDRGSPLNTGELFF.